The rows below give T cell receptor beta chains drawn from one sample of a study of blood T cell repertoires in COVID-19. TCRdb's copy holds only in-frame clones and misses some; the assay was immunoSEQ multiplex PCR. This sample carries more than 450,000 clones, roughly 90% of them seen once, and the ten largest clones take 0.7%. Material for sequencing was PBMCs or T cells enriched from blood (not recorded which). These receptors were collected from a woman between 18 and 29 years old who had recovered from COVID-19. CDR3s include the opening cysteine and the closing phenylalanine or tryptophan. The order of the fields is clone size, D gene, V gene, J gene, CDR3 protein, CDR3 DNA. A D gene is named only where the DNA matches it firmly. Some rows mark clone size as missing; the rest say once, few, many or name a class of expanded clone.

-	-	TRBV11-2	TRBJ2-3	CASSLPTTDTQYF	TGTGCCAGCAGCTTACCGACAACAGATACGCAGTATTTT
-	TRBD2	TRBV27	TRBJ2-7	CASSPGGGITYEQYF	TGTGCCAGCAGTCCCGGGGGGGGGATCACCTACGAGCAGTACTTC
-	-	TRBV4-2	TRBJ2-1	CASSHPGLRNEQFF	TGTGCCAGCAGCCATCCCGGACTCCGCAATGAGCAGTTCTTC
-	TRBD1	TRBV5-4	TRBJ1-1	CASSSGQGAGTEAFF	TGTGCCAGCAGCTCCGGACAGGGGGCTGGAACTGAAGCTTTCTTT
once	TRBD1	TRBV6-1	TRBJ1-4	CASSEEPGGATNEKLFF	TGTGCCAGCAGTGAGGAGCCAGGGGGCGCGACTAATGAAAAACTGTTTTTT
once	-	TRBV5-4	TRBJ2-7	CASSPSKDRIYEQYF	TGTGCCAGCAGCCCAAGTAAGGACAGAATCTACGAGCAGTACTTC
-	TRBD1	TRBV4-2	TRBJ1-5	CASPDRGLQPQHF	TGTGCCAGCCCGGACAGGGGGCTTCAGCCCCAGCATTTT
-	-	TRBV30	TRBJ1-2	CAWNIPRVAAEGYTF	TGTGCCTGGAACATCCCTCGGGTGGCGGCGGAGGGCTACACCTTC
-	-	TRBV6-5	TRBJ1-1	CASSSTVQAFF	TGTGCCAGCAGTTCGACAGTCCAAGCTTTCTTT
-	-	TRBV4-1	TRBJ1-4	CASSQVGQRREEEKLFF	TGCGCCAGCAGCCAAGTAGGGCAAAGGAGGGAGGAAGAAAAACTGTTTTTT
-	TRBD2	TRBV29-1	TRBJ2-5	CSVCPAGDPLTQYF	TGCAGCGTTTGCCCAGCGGGGGACCCCCTGACCCAGTACTTC
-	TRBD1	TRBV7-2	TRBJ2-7	CASSPSQGVTHEQYF	TGTGCCAGCAGCCCTTCACAGGGGGTAACCCACGAGCAGTACTTC
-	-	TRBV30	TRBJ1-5	CAWSEGGMQPQHF	TGTGCCTGGAGTGAGGGAGGTATGCAGCCCCAGCATTTT